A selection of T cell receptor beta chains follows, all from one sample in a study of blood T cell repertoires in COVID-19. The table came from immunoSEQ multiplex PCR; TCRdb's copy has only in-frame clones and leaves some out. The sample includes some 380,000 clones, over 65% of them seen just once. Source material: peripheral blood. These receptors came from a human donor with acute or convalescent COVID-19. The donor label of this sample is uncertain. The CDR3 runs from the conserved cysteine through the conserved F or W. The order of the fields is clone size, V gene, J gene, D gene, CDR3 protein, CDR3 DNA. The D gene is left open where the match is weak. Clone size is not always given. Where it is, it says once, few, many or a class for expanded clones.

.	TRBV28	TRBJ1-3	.	CASSLGGRLLSSGNTIYF	TGTGCCAGCAGTTTAGGGGGGAGGCTCCTTAGCTCTGGAAACACCATATATTTT
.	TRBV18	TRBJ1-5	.	CASSPYRNSNQPQHF	TGTGCCAGCTCACCATACAGGAATAGCAATCAGCCCCAGCATTTT
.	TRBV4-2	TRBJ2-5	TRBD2	CASSQGGLAGVETQYF	TGTGCCAGCAGCCAAGGGGGGCTAGCGGGAGTTGAGACCCAGTACTTC
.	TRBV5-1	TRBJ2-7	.	CASSLATGLSHEQYF	TGCGCCAGCAGCTTGGCGACAGGTCTATCCCACGAGCAGTACTTC
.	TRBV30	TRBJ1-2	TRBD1	CAWSGLDRGSIYGYTF	TGTGCCTGGAGTGGGCTAGACAGGGGGAGTATCTATGGCTACACCTTC
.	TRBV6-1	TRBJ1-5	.	CASSVESGWNSNQPQHF	TGTGCCAGCAGTGTTGAGTCAGGGTGGAATAGCAATCAGCCCCAGCATTTT
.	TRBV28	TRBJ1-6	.	CASRLDGPPNSPLHF	TGTGCCAGCAGACTAGACGGACCGCCCAATTCACCCCTCCACTTT
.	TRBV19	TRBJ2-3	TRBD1	CASSGTGGKDTQYF	TGTGCCAGTAGTGGGACAGGGGGCAAAGATACGCAGTATTTT
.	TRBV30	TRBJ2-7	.	CAWSQGGSIYEQYF	TGTGCCTGGAGTCAGGGGGGCAGTATCTACGAGCAGTACTTC
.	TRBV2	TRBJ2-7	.	CASKYGGQSSYEQYF	TGTGCCAGCAAGTACGGCGGGCAGTCCTCCTACGAGCAGTACTTC
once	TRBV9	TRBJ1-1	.	CASSVSKQPNTEAFF	TGTGCCAGCAGCGTATCGAAACAGCCGAACACTGAAGCTTTCTTT
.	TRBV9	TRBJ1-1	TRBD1	CASSVDRVRNTEAFF	TGTGCCAGCAGCGTGGACAGGGTCCGTAACACTGAAGCTTTCTTT
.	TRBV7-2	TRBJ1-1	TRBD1	CASSRRWTGMNTEAFF	TGTGCCAGCAGCCGTCGCTGGACAGGAATGAACACTGAAGCTTTCTTT
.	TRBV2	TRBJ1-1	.	CASVNTGWSEAFF	TGTGCCAGCGTTAATACAGGGTGGTCTGAAGCTTTCTTT
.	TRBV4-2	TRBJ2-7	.	CASSQDYGGSYEQYF	TGTGCCAGCAGCCAAGATTACGGGGGCTCCTACGAGCAGTACTTC
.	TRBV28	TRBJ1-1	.	CASKQGGSTEAFF	TGTGCCAGCAAGCAGGGAGGGAGCACTGAAGCTTTCTTT
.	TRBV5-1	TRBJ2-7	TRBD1	CASSPGTGIGGYEQYF	TGCGCCAGCAGCCCCGGGACAGGGATCGGGGGCTACGAGCAGTACTTC
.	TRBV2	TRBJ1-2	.	CASSLRGGYGYTF	TGTGCCAGCTCACTCAGGGGTGGCTATGGCTACACCTTC
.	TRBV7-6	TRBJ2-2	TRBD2	CASSAPGLAGRTGELFF	TGTGCCAGCAGCGCCCCGGGACTAGCGGGGCGCACCGGGGAGCTGTTTTTT
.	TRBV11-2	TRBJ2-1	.	CASSSRRWQYNEQFF	TGTGCCAGCAGCAGCCGGAGGTGGCAATACAATGAGCAGTTCTTC
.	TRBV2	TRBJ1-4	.	CASSESRLHEKLFF	TGTGCCAGCAGTGAAAGCAGGTTGCATGAAAAACTGTTTTTT
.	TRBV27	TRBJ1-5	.	CASRYGGSGNQPQHF	TGTGCCAGCAGATATGGCGGGAGTGGTAATCAGCCCCAGCATTTT
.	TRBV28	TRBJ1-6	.	CASKVDLGVSPLHF	TGTGCCAGCAAGGTAGACCTAGGGGTTTCACCCCTCCACTTT
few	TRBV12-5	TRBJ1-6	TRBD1	CASGLTPDRAGSPLHF	TGTGCTAGTGGTTTGACACCCGACAGGGCAGGTTCACCCCTCCACTTT
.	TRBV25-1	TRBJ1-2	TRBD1	CASSERGQGWQGYTF	TGTGCCAGCAGTGAGCGGGGACAGGGGTGGCAAGGCTACACCTTC
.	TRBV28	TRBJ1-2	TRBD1	CASSLNRGRNGYTF	TGTGCCAGCAGTTTAAACAGGGGGCGAAATGGCTACACCTTC
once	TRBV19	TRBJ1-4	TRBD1	CASSTSGQGGTNEKLFF	TGTGCCAGTAGTACTTCGGGACAGGGAGGAACTAATGAAAAACTGTTTTTT
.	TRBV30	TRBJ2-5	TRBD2	CAWSGTSVETQYF	TGTGCCTGGAGTGGGACTAGCGTAGAGACCCAGTACTTC
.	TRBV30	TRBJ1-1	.	CAWSVPGSLQAFF	TGTGCCTGGAGTGTACCTGGCTCCCTGCAGGCTTTCTTT
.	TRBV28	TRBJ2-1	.	CASRSGRNEQFF	TGTGCCAGCAGATCAGGGCGAAATGAGCAGTTCTTC
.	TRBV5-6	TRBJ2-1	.	CASSSGYNEQFF	TGTGCCAGCAGCAGCGGGTACAATGAGCAGTTCTTC
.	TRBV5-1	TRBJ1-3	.	CASSLGTSSGNTIYF	TGCGCCAGCAGCTTGGGTACAAGCTCTGGAAACACCATATATTTT
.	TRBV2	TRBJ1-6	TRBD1	CASSEEQGARSPLHF	TGTGCCAGCAGTGAGGAACAGGGGGCTAGGTCACCCCTCCACTTT
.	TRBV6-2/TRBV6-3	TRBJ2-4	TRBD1	CASSDGQGAKNIQYF	TGTGCCAGCAGTGACGGACAGGGGGCCAAAAACATTCAGTACTTC
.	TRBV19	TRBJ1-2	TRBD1	CASTSWGQRKNYGYTF	TGTGCCAGTACTTCTTGGGGACAGAGAAAAAACTATGGCTACACCTTC
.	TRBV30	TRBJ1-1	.	CAWNFQGGAEAFF	TGTGCCTGGAACTTCCAGGGAGGGGCTGAAGCTTTCTTT
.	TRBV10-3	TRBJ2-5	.	CAISTRETQYF	TGTGCCATCAGTACCAGAGAGACCCAGTACTTC
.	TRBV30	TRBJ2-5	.	CAWNSGGKTQYF	TGTGCCTGGAATTCAGGGGGGAAGACCCAGTACTTC
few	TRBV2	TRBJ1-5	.	CASSVEQGPNQPQHF	TGTGCCAGCAGTGTAGAGCAGGGCCCTAATCAGCCCCAGCATTTT
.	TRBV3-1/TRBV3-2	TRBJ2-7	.	CASSQGGDLYEQYF	TGTGCCAGCAGCCAAGGCGGTGATCTTTACGAGCAGTACTTC
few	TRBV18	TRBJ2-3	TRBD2	CASSQDGTSGTDTQYF	TGTGCCAGCTCACAGGATGGGACTAGCGGAACAGATACGCAGTATTTT
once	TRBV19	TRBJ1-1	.	CASNPFQTGLKDTEAFF	TGTGCCAGTAACCCTTTTCAAACAGGGCTGAAGGACACTGAAGCTTTCTTT
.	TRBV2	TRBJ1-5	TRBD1	CASSEAGTGGEAQHF	TGTGCCAGCAGTGAAGCTGGGACAGGGGGCGAGGCCCAGCATTTT
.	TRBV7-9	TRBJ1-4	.	CASSFSSVRELNEKLFF	TGTGCCAGCAGCTTTTCGTCCGTCAGGGAACTTAATGAAAAACTGTTTTTT
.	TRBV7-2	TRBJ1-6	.	CASSLDSLYNSPLHF	TGTGCCAGCAGCTTAGATTCACTATATAATTCACCCCTCCACTTT
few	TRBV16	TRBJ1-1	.	CASSGPGDTEAFF	TGTGCCAGCAGCGGACCAGGGGACACTGAAGCTTTCTTT
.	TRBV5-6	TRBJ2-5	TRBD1	CASSRDRKETQYF	TGTGCCAGCAGCAGGGACAGAAAAGAGACCCAGTACTTC
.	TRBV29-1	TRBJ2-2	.	CSVEDRRNTGELFF	TGCAGCGTTGAAGATCGTAGGAACACCGGGGAGCTGTTTTTT
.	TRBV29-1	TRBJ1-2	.	CSVEDRGGNYGYTF	TGCAGCGTTGAAGATCGGGGAGGAAACTATGGCTACACCTTC
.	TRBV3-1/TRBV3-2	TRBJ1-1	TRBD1	CASSQPITGTEVYTRISNTEAFF	TGTGCCAGCAGCCAACCTATTACCGGGACAGAGGTATACACCCGCATATCGAACACTGAAGCTTTCTTT
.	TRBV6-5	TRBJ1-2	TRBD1	CATGQGNFGYTF	TGTGCCACCGGACAGGGGAATTTTGGCTACACCTTC
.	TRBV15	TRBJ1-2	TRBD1	CATSRERQGRGYTF	TGTGCCACCAGCAGAGAGCGACAGGGGAGAGGCTACACCTTC
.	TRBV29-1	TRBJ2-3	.	CSVEASTDTQYF	TGCAGCGTTGAAGCAAGCACAGATACGCAGTATTTT
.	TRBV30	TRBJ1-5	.	CAWSRRGVSNQPQHF	TGTGCCTGGAGCCGTCGTGGAGTTAGCAATCAGCCCCAGCATTTT
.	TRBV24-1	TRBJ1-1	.	CATSDLGNPGTEAFF	TGTGCCACCAGTGATTTGGGCAACCCGGGCACTGAAGCTTTCTTT
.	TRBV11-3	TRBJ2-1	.	CASSLEQGGGNEQFF	TGTGCCAGCAGCTTAGAACAGGGAGGGGGCAATGAGCAGTTCTTC
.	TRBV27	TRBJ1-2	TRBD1	CASRPQGQGGYTF	TGTGCCAGCAGACCACAGGGGCAAGGGGGCTACACCTTC
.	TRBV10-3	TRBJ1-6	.	CAISEGLGGRSPLHF	TGTGCCATCAGTGAGGGCTTGGGGGGTAGATCACCCCTCCACTTT
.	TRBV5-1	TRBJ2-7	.	CASNQGWGTSSYEQYF	TGCGCCAGCAACCAAGGGTGGGGGACAAGCTCCTACGAGCAGTACTTC